The rows below give T cell receptor beta chains drawn from one sample of a study of early T cells in non-severe SARS-CoV-2 infection. Using its own MiXCR run on the 5' RACE reads, TCRdb lists one record per CDR3 protein. Of 50,000 to 60,000 distinct CDR3 sequences listed, 8.5% to 10% were seen once; the top ten hold around 3.7%. The sample here was whole blood, taken at baseline. The receptor source for this set is an adult who was a healthcare worker with PCR-confirmed SARS-CoV-2 infection or an uninfected control (not recorded which). Each CDR3 is given with its conserved first and last residue. D genes are given only for firm matches. Size tells how often a clone was seen (once, few, many) or the class of an expanded clone, and some rows leave it out.

cdr3_nt | cdr3_aa | j_call | v_call | clone_size | d_call
TGTGCCAGCAGCTTATTACCTAGCGGGTCCCTCTACGAGCAGTACTTC | CASSLLPSGSLYEQYF | TRBJ2-7 | TRBV7-6 | many | TRBD2
TGTGCCAGCAGTGAAACGGGGAACAATCAGCCCCAGCATTTT | CASSETGNNQPQHF | TRBJ1-5 | TRBV6-1 | - | -
TGTGCCAGCAGTTTTGGGCAGATTAGCAATCAGCCCCAGCATTTT | CASSFGQISNQPQHF | TRBJ1-5 | TRBV12-3/TRBV12-4 | - | -
TGTGCCAGCAGTTCCCCATGGGACCAAGAGACCCAGTACTTC | CASSSPWDQETQYF | TRBJ2-5 | TRBV12-3/TRBV12-4 | many | -
TGTGCCAGCAGCTTTAGCGGAAGCTCCTACAATGAGCAGTTCTTC | CASSFSGSSYNEQFF | TRBJ2-1 | TRBV5-5 | many | -
TGTGCCAGCAGTTACTACCCCTCGGCGGAAGCTTTCTTT | CASSYYPSAEAFF | TRBJ1-1 | TRBV27 | few | -
TGTGCCAGCAGCTTTTTATCGGGGGAAGAGACCCAGTACTTC | CASSFLSGEETQYF | TRBJ2-5 | TRBV5-5 | - | -
TGTGCCAGCAGCCTCGGACTAGCGGCCAGCACAGATTCGCAGTATTTT | CASSLGLAASTDSQYF | TRBJ2-3 | TRBV7-3 | once | TRBD2
TGTGCCAGCAGTTCCGGGACTAGCGGAAGAGGAGCCTACAATGAGCAGTTCTTC | CASSSGTSGRGAYNEQFF | TRBJ2-1 | TRBV27 | few | TRBD2
TGTGCCAGTAGTATAGCGGGAGGGCCCGACACCGGGGAGCTGTTTTTT | CASSIAGGPDTGELFF | TRBJ2-2 | TRBV19 | few | TRBD2
TGCAGTGTAGAGCGGGAGAACACCGGGGAGCTGTTTTTT | CSVERENTGELFF | TRBJ2-2 | TRBV20-1 | many | TRBD2
TGTGCCAGCAGCCCCCTTTCTCCTGGGGAGCAGTTCTTC | CASSPLSPGEQFF | TRBJ2-1 | TRBV7-9 | few | -
TGCAGTGCTAGCGCCCCAGGAGGGCCCGCAGATACGCAGTATTTT | CSASAPGGPADTQYF | TRBJ2-3 | TRBV20-1 | few | -
TGTGCCAGCAGCCCTCCGTCGGACAGCTCCTACAATGAGCAGTTCTTC | CASSPPSDSSYNEQFF | TRBJ2-1 | TRBV3-1 | many | -
TGTGTAAGTCGCTTAGGACAGAACTATGGCTACACCTTC | CVSRLGQNYGYTF | TRBJ1-2 | TRBV12-2 | - | -
TGTGCCAGCAGCTTGGGACAGTCTAACTATGGCTACACCTTC | CASSLGQSNYGYTF | TRBJ1-2 | TRBV5-6 | few | -
TGTGCCAGCAGTTCCCTCAGCAACACCGGGGAGCTGTTTTTT | CASSSLSNTGELFF | TRBJ2-2 | TRBV7-6 | many | -
TGTGCCAGCAGCATAAAGTGGGGCCCAGATACGCAGTATTTT | CASSIKWGPDTQYF | TRBJ2-3 | TRBV7-6 | few | -
TGCAGTGCTAGATCGGGGCCCCGGGTGGATACGCAGTATTTT | CSARSGPRVDTQYF | TRBJ2-3 | TRBV20-1 | - | -
TGCAGTGCGCCATCGGGAGGGCGAACCTACGAGCAGTACTTC | CSAPSGGRTYEQYF | TRBJ2-7 | TRBV20-1 | - | TRBD2
TGTGCCAGCAGCCCGACTAGCGCGGCAGATACGCAGTATTTT | CASSPTSAADTQYF | TRBJ2-3 | TRBV11-2 | - | TRBD2
TGTGCCAGCAGTTACTCGAGAAGGGGTGGCGAGCAGTACTTC | CASSYSRRGGEQYF | TRBJ2-7 | TRBV6-6 | few | -
TGCAGTGCTAGGGACAGGGGGCCCGCTGAAGCTTTCTTT | CSARDRGPAEAFF | TRBJ1-1 | TRBV20-1 | - | TRBD1
TGTGCCTGGAGTGGGCCGGACGGGTACACCGGGGAGCTGTTTTTT | CAWSGPDGYTGELFF | TRBJ2-2 | TRBV30 | - | -
TGTGCCAGCAGCAGTGGCGACACCTACGAGCAGTACTTC | CASSSGDTYEQYF | TRBJ2-7 | TRBV21-1 | - | -
TGTGCCAGCAGCCAAGGGTCAGGGACCTACGAGCAGTACTTC | CASSQGSGTYEQYF | TRBJ2-7 | TRBV3-1 | many | -
TGCAGTGCTAGGGCGGTGGGTAGAGAGACCCAGTACTTC | CSARAVGRETQYF | TRBJ2-5 | TRBV20-1 | many | -
TGTGCCAGCAGCTTAAGCCATGGGAATGAGCAGTTCTTC | CASSLSHGNEQFF | TRBJ2-1 | TRBV11-2 | few | -
TGTGCCAGCAGTTATCTGAACAATATACCAAGCAGCAATCAGCCCCAGCATTTT | CASSYLNNIPSSNQPQHF | TRBJ1-5 | TRBV6-2/TRBV6-3 | few | -
TGCAGTGCTGAGGACCTAATGCATACGCAGTATTTT | CSAEDLMHTQYF | TRBJ2-3 | TRBV20-1 | many | -
TGTGCCAGTCAGATGAGAGCTCAGGGGGTATACAATGAGCAGTTCTTC | CASQMRAQGVYNEQFF | TRBJ2-1 | TRBV18 | few | TRBD1
TGTGCCAGCAGGAGGGGTTTGAACACTGAAGCTTTCTTT | CASRRGLNTEAFF | TRBJ1-1 | TRBV6-5 | few | -
TGTGCCAGCAGTACCGGGACAGAGAACACTGAAGCTTTCTTT | CASSTGTENTEAFF | TRBJ1-1 | TRBV6-4 | many | TRBD1
TGCAGTGCTAGAGATCCCCCTGCCCGGGGCTACACCTTC | CSARDPPARGYTF | TRBJ1-2 | TRBV20-1 | - | -
TGTGCCAGCAGTCCTCAGGGAAACACCGGGGAGCTGTTTTTT | CASSPQGNTGELFF | TRBJ2-2 | TRBV2 | many | -
TGTGCCAGCAGTCGCAGGGAGAACACTGAAGCTTTCTTT | CASSRRENTEAFF | TRBJ1-1 | TRBV6-2/TRBV6-3 | - | -
TGTGCCAGCAGCCCAACACTAGCGGGGGGCCCTCAAGAGACCCAGTACTTC | CASSPTLAGGPQETQYF | TRBJ2-5 | TRBV7-8 | - | TRBD2
TGCAGCCTCCCTAGTCGCGCAGGCACACTCGGGGAGAATGGCTACACCTTC | CSLPSRAGTLGENGYTF | TRBJ1-2 | TRBV20-1 | few | -
TGTGCCAGCAGCTTAGATGGCGGGAGCAACCAAGAGACCCAGTACTTC | CASSLDGGSNQETQYF | TRBJ2-5 | TRBV11-1 | few | TRBD2
TGTGCCTGGAGGCCTAGACAGGGGGTGGAGACCCAGTACTTC | CAWRPRQGVETQYF | TRBJ2-5 | TRBV30 | - | TRBD1
TGCGCCAGCAGCTGGACGACGGCCCTTTCCTACGAGCAGTACTTC | CASSWTTALSYEQYF | TRBJ2-7 | TRBV4-1 | - | -